The clone carrying this T cell receptor beta chain has ten or more counts. What it binds is not known. The data stem from a study of T cell repertoires in cytomegalovirus infection. Looking at the study overall: The public TCR beta signatures pointed to both CMV infection and matching HLA type. Study-level findings and limits: CMV carriers with the relevant HLA were identified by cumulative public TCR beta family frequency. HLA-C-restricted CMV clonotypes gave the most frequent clonotype in two of eight donors.

TCRdb recomputed calls from the reads with MiXCR, one row per CDR3 protein. The sample lists 550,000 to 850,000 distinct CDR3 sequences, roughly 30% occurring once. Trimming stripped 3 bases from V and 9 bases from J, with 12 bases between. Per germline, CDR1 SGHTA and CDR2 FQGNSA. The CDR3 contains 13 residues. This rearrangement joins TRBV7-2 to TRBJ1-5, with D perhaps TRBD1 (5 bases). This sequence originates from a human donor in good health (CMV status not recorded). Some clones in this sample may be carry-over from other donors' samples. Specimen: cultured PBMCs, collected from culture after CMV antigen stimulation. DNA of the CDR3: TGTGCCAGCAGCTTTAGCCCGGGACGGCCCCAGCATTTT. Translation: CASSFSPGRPQHF.